This T cell receptor (beta chain) was sequenced during a study of CD8 T cells in Susac syndrome. Patients with Susac syndrome fulfilled recently defined diagnostic criteria for definite or probable disease. RNA amounts of about 0.5 to 1 ug underwent reverse transcription with random hexamers. One entry per CDR3 protein results from TCRdb running MiXCR on the immunoSEQ multiplex PCR reads. Here the sample spans tens of thousands of distinct CDR3 sequences, around 96% being singletons. This clonotype has a single count. The junction had 8 bases not matched to a gene; V was cut back by 6 bases and J by 6 bases. This CDR3 is built from 14 residues.

Sequences were obtained from CD8+ T cells from PBMCs. This sequence was found in a human donor with Susac syndrome. The chain is built from TRBV12-3 or TRBV12-4 and TRBJ2-1; 7 positions match TRBD1. CDR3 loop: CASRPTGLVNEQFF. The CDR3, as DNA: TGTGCCAGCAGACCGACAGGGTTGGTCAATGAGCAGTTCTTC.